This TCR beta chain derives from a study of blood T cell repertoires in COVID-19. The overall study: COVID-19 samples, acute and convalescent, were from the United States, Italy and Spain. Nucleic acid was either cDNA or gDNA, and it came from T cells, B-cell-depleted T cells, or PBMCs.

Original handling: Nucleated cell number was recorded as an estimate derived from reference gene primer amplification. This table comes from immunoSEQ multiplex PCR, and its TCRdb copy is limited to in-frame clones, with some not included. The V and J calls and clone size are taken from that table; D and trimming were inferred from the DNA. The data contain 250,000 or so clones, less than 90% of them singletons. V lost 4 bases and J lost 9, with 20 bases in between. Germline V gene data show CDR1 as SGHRS and CDR2 as YFSETQ. The CDR3 loop spans 15 amino acids. J is TRBJ2-1 and V is TRBV5-1, with D possibly being TRBD1 (6 bases). Sequencing input: peripheral blood. The receptor's source is a woman in her 40s who had recovered from COVID-19. CDR3 amino acids: CASSTYRVGLGEQFF. As DNA, the CDR3 is TGCGCCAGCAGCACATACAGGGTGGGGCTGGGTGAGCAGTTCTTC. The whole variable domain, filled in from reference TRBV5-1 and TRBJ2-1, reads KAGVTQTPRYLIKTRGQQVTLSCSPISGHRSVSWYQQTPGQGLQFLFEYFSETQRNKGNFPGRFSGRQFSNSRSEMNVSTLELGDSALYLCASSTYRVGLGEQFFGPGTRLTVL.